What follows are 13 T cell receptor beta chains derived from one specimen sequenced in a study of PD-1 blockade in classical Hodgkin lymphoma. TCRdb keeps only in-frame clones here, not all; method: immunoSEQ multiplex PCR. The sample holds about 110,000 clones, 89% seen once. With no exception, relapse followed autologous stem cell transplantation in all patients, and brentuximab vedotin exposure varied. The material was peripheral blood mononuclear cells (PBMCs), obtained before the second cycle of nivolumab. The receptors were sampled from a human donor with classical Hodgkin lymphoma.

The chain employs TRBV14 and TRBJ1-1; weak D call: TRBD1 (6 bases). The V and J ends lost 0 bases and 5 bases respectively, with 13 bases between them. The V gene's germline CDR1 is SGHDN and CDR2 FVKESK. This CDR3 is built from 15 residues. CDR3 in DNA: TGTGCCAGCAGCCAAGATATGGGGGGCTGGACTGAAGCTTTCTTT. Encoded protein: CASSQDMGGWTEAFF.

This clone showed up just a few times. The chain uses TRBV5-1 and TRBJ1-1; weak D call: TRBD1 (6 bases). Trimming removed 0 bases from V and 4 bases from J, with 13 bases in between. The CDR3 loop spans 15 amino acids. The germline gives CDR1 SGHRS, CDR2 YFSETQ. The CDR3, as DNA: TGCGCCAGCAGCTTGGACAGGGCTTATTTCACTGAAGCTTTCTTT. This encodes CASSLDRAYFTEAFF.

CDR3 amino acids: CASSGGWEETQYF. The CDR3 DNA reads as TGTGCCAGCAGCGGAGGGTGGGAAGAGACCCAGTACTTC. The chain is built from TRBV14 and TRBJ2-5, with TRBD2 as a possible D gene (6 bases). Germline V gene sequence: CDR1 SGHDN, CDR2 FVKESK. CDR3 length equals 13 residues. Trimming took off 5 bases at V and 3 bases at J, with 10 bases between the two ends.

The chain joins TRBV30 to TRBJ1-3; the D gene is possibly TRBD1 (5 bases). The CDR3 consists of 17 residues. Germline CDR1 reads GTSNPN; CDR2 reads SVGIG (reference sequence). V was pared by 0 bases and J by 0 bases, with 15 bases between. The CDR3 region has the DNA TGTGCCTGGAGTGTACTCAGGGTGATGGGCTCTGGAAACACCATATATTTT. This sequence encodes CAWSVLRVMGSGNTIYF.

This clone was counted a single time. CDR3: CASSIGQPGANVLTF. The CDR3 DNA reads TGTGCCAGTAGTATAGGACAGCCTGGGGCCAACGTCCTGACTTTC. This sequence joins TRBV19 and TRBJ2-6; D may be TRBD1 (5 bases). Germline V gene lookup returns CDR1 LNHDA and CDR2 SQIVND (reference sequence). The CDR3 has 15 residues. Trimming took 1 base from V and 2 from J, leaving 6 bases between them.

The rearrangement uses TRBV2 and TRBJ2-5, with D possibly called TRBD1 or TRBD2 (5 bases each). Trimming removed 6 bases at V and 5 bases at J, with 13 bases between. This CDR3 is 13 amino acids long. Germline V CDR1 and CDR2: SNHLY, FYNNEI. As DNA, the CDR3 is TGTGCCAGCAGCCCCGGGACGGTTGAGACCCAGTACTTC. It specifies CASSPGTVETQYF.

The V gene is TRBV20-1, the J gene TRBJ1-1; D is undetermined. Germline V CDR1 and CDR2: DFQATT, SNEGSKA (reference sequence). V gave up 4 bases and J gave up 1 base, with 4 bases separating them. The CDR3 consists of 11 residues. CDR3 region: CSATANTEAFF. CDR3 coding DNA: TGCAGTGCTACAGCGAACACTGAAGCTTTCTTT.

The CDR3 DNA reads as TGTGCCAGTAGTACAATAGGACGAGGCTACGAGCAGTACTTC. Protein sequence: CASSTIGRGYEQYF. J is TRBJ2-7 and V is TRBV19; D gene ambiguous. Germline-derived CDR1 and CDR2 are LNHDA and SQIVND (reference sequence). This CDR3 spans 14 amino acids. V was clipped by 4 bases and J by 3 bases, with 13 bases between them.

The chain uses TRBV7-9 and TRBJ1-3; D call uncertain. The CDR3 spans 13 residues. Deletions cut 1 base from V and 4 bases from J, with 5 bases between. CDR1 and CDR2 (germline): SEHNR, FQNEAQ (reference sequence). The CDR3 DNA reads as TGTGCCAGCAGCTTAGGCGAGGGAAACACCATATATTTT. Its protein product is CASSLGEGNTIYF.

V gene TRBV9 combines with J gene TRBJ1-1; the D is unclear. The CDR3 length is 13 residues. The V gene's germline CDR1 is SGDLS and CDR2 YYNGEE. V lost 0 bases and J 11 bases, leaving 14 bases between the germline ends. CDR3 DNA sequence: TGTGCCAGCAGCGTAGAGCAAATGGACCCCGCTTTCTTT. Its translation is CASSVEQMDPAFF.

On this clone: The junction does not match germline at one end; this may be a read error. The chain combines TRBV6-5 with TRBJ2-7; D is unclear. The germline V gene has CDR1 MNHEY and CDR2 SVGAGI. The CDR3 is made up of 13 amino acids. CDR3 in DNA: TGTGCCAGCAGTAACTCAAAATCCTACGAGCAGTACTTC. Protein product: CASSNSKSYEQYF.

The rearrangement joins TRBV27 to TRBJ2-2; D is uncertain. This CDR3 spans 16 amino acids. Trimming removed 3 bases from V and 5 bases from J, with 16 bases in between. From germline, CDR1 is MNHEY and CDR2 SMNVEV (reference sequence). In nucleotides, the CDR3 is TGTGCCAGCAGTTTGTATAGTTCTCTAGTAACCGGGGAGCTGTTTTTT. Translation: CASSLYSSLVTGELFF.

The CDR3 reads CASSWGAGETDTQYF. CDR3 sequence (DNA): TGTGCCAGCAGCTGGGGAGCGGGAGAGACAGATACGCAGTATTTT. The chain carries TRBV28 and TRBJ2-3; 8 bases are shared with TRBD2. This CDR3 has 15 amino acids. Looked up from germline, CDR1 is MDHEN and CDR2 is SYDVKM. V lost 6 bases and J lost 3; bases outside the gene matches: 8.